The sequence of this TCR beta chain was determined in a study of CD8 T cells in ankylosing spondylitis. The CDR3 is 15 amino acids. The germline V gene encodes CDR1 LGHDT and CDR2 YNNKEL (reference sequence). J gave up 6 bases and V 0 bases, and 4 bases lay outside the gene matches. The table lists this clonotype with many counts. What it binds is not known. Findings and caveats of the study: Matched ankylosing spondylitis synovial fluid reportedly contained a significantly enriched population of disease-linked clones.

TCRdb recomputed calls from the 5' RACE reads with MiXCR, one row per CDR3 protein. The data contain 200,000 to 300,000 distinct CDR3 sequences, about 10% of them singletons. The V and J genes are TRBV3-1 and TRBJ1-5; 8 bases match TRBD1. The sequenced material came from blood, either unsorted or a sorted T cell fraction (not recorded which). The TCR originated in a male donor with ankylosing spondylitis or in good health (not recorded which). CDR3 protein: CASSQDRTGSQPQHF. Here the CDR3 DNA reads TGTGCCAGCAGCCAAGACCGGACAGGGTCTCAGCCCCAGCATTTT.